The clone carrying this TCR beta chain is medium-sized by share. What it binds is unknown. Within a library made for alpha chains, this beta chain is off target, and its count is uninformative. These data belong to a study of spatial heterogeneity in lung cancer. Study-wide background: Raw reads showed each unique TCR and UMI combination turning up more than ten times on average. Notes on the study in general: Higher tumor mutation counts went along with higher counts of expanded intratumoral alpha and beta TCRs.

Time point denoted: sample taken at primary tumor resection. Unsorted whole RNA of tumor, nontumor lung or frozen PBMC was sequenced. This CDR3 is 16 amino acids long. Deletions cut 2 bases from V and 2 bases from J, with 13 bases between. The germline gives CDR1 GTSNPN, CDR2 SVGIG (reference sequence). Every molecule of TCR cDNA had its own unique molecular identifier. Each CDR3 protein is one row after TCRdb ran MiXCR on the 5' RACE reads. The data show under 9,000 distinct CDR3 sequences, less than 15% seen once. The sample in question was lung tumor tissue, obtained at surgery. This TCR was recovered from a male donor with early-stage non-small cell lung cancer. V usage is TRBV30 and J usage is TRBJ1-6; no definite D call. The CDR3 reads CAWSSPDLAYNSPLHF. The CDR3 nucleotides are TGTGCCTGGAGTTCCCCCGACCTGGCCTATAATTCACCCCTCCACTTT.